The rows below give T cell receptor beta chains drawn from one sample of a study of type 1 and type 2 diabetes patients. TCRdb ran MiXCR on the multiplex PCR reads and lists one entry per CDR3 protein. This sample yields approximately 260,000 distinct CDR3 sequences, of which 40% to 50% are seen a single time; roughly 13% belongs to the top ten. The specimen sequenced was peripheral blood mononuclear cells (PBMCs). Every receptor here comes from a man younger than 30 with type 2 diabetes. The CDR3 runs from the conserved cysteine through the conserved F or W. The D gene is left open where the match is weak. Size is omitted from some rows. Given values are once, few, many or a class for expanded clones.

V gene	J gene	D gene	clone size	CDR3 protein	CDR3 DNA
TRBV24-1	TRBJ2-3	TRBD1	-	CATSDRDRGQSGGRYTDTQYF	TGTGCCACCAGTGACAGGGACAGGGGGCAATCAGGAGGAAGGTACACAGATACGCAGTATTTT
TRBV19	TRBJ2-3	TRBD1	few	CASSATDRVDTQYF	TGTGCCAGTAGTGCGACCGACAGGGTAGATACGCAGTATTTT
TRBV4-3	TRBJ1-5	TRBD1	-	CASRADRVSIQPQHF	TGCGCCAGCCGGGCCGACAGGGTTAGCATTCAGCCCCAGCATTTT
TRBV29-1	TRBJ2-5	-	-	CSVKPQETQYF	TGCAGCGTTAAGCCGCAAGAGACCCAGTACTTC
TRBV20-1	TRBJ2-7	-	-	CSAPSGAGLSYEQYF	TGCAGTGCCCCCAGTGGGGCGGGGCTTTCCTACGAGCAGTACTTC
TRBV6-5	TRBJ2-1	TRBD2	-	CASSRLAGDYNEQFF	TGTGCCAGCAGTCGGCTAGCGGGAGACTACAATGAGCAGTTCTTC
TRBV4-3	TRBJ2-1	TRBD2	-	CASSQEGLAVEQFF	TGCGCCAGCAGCCAAGAGGGACTAGCAGTTGAGCAGTTCTTC
TRBV7-8	TRBJ1-5	-	few	CASSISNQPQHF	TGTGCCAGCAGCATTAGCAATCAGCCCCAGCATTTT
TRBV12-3/TRBV12-4	TRBJ1-1	-	-	CASSFSFSEAFF	TGTGCCAGCAGTTTTTCTTTTTCTGAAGCTTTCTTT
TRBV19	TRBJ1-1	-	few	CASSIRGANTEAFF	TGTGCCAGTAGTATTAGGGGTGCGAACACTGAAGCTTTCTTT
TRBV7-9	TRBJ2-3	TRBD2	-	CASSFSGGVTDTQYF	TGTGCCAGCAGCTTTAGCGGGGGTGTCACAGATACGCAGTATTTT
TRBV9	TRBJ2-3	-	-	CASSVELVGDTQYF	TGTGCCAGCAGCGTAGAGCTAGTCGGAGATACGCAGTATTTT
TRBV20-1	TRBJ1-1	TRBD1	once	CSAPQGARTEAFF	TGCAGTGCTCCACAGGGGGCGCGTACTGAAGCTTTCTTT
TRBV6-5	TRBJ1-6	TRBD1	few	CASSRSGQNNSPLHF	TGTGCCAGCAGTAGATCGGGACAGAATAATTCACCCCTCCACTTT
TRBV30	TRBJ2-1	-	-	CAWSVWVRGYSEQFF	TGTGCCTGGAGTGTTTGGGTAAGGGGATACAGTGAGCAGTTCTTC
TRBV7-2	TRBJ2-1	-	few	CASSLLTDWQFF	TGTGCCAGCAGCTTACTCACGGATTGGCAGTTCTTC
TRBV29-1	TRBJ2-7	TRBD2	few	CSVGALGLAGYEQYF	TGCAGCGTTGGGGCCTTGGGACTAGCTGGCTACGAGCAGTACTTC
TRBV30	TRBJ2-7	-	-	CAWTGGLHYEQYF	TGTGCCTGGACTGGGGGTCTACACTACGAGCAGTACTTC
TRBV29-1	TRBJ2-1	-	-	CSVPPGTLGNEQFF	TGCAGCGTTCCCCCGGGGACCCTAGGGAATGAGCAGTTCTTC
TRBV30	TRBJ1-5	-	-	CAWTIGSEGQPQHF	TGTGCCTGGACCATAGGTTCGGAGGGTCAGCCCCAGCATTTT
TRBV24-1	TRBJ2-5	-	many	CATRSGTEETQYF	TGTGCCACCAGATCTGGGACGGAAGAGACCCAGTACTTC
TRBV6-6	TRBJ1-1	-	-	CASSWRGEAFF	TGTGCCAGCAGTTGGAGGGGGGAAGCTTTCTTT
TRBV10-2	TRBJ1-1	-	-	CASSDRGKNTEAFF	TGCGCCAGCAGTGATCGCGGGAAAAACACTGAAGCTTTCTTT
TRBV29-1	TRBJ2-5	-	-	CSATPLVEETQYF	TGCAGCGCAACCCCTCTAGTAGAAGAGACCCAGTACTTC
TRBV19	TRBJ2-3	-	few	CASSFGHDREVTDTQYF	TGTGCCAGTAGTTTCGGTCATGACAGGGAGGTAACAGATACGCAGTATTTT
TRBV20-1	TRBJ2-4	-	-	CSDLGGNIQYF	TGCAGTGACCTTGGGGGGAACATTCAGTACTTC
TRBV19	TRBJ1-2	-	-	CASSMRWTELANYGYTF	TGTGCCAGTAGTATGAGGTGGACGGAGTTAGCTAACTATGGCTACACCTTC
TRBV28	TRBJ2-3	TRBD2	-	CASTIGGDTDTQYF	TGTGCCAGCACCATCGGGGGGGACACAGATACGCAGTATTTT
TRBV6-2/TRBV6-3	TRBJ2-1	TRBD2	-	CASSYQIAGGLDRNEQFF	TGTGCCAGCAGTTACCAAATAGCGGGGGGGTTAGATCGGAATGAGCAGTTCTTC
TRBV2	TRBJ2-3	-	many	CASTTDTQYF	TGTGCCAGTACCACAGATACGCAGTATTTT
TRBV30	TRBJ2-5	-	-	CAWSVPGPGPETQYF	TGTGCCTGGAGTGTACCGGGCCCGGGACCCGAGACCCAGTACTTC
TRBV7-6	TRBJ2-3	-	-	CASSLGTGTSDTQYF	TGTGCCAGCAGCTTGGGAACAGGGACGTCAGATACGCAGTATTTT
TRBV5-1	TRBJ1-5	-	-	CASSLTTGQPQHF	TGCGCCAGCAGCCTGACTACGGGTCAGCCCCAGCATTTT
TRBV4-3	TRBJ2-5	TRBD2	-	CASSQDPGLAGGLETQYF	TGCGCCAGCAGCCAAGATCCCGGACTAGCGGGAGGTTTGGAGACCCAGTACTTC
TRBV13	TRBJ1-2	-	-	CASRTGGRYGYTF	TGTGCCAGCAGGACTGGGGGGCGCTATGGCTACACCTTC
TRBV7-2	TRBJ1-1	-	few	CASSPKQGGSTEAFF	TGTGCCAGCAGCCCCAAACAGGGTGGGTCCACTGAAGCTTTCTTT